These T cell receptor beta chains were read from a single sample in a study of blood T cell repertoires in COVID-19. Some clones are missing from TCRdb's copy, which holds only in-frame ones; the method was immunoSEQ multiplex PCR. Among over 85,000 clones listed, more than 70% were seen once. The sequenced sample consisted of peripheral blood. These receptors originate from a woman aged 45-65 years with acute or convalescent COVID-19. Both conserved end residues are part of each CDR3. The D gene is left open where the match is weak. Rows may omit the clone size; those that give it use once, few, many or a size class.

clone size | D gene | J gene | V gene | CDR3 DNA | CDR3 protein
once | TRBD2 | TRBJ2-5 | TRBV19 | TGTGCCAGTAGTCAGGGGACTAGCGCCCGGGAGATGTCAGAGACCCAGTACTTC | CASSQGTSAREMSETQYF
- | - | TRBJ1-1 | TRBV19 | TGTGCCAGTAATCACCCACACAGCAGCATGAACACTGAAGCTTTCTTT | CASNHPHSSMNTEAFF
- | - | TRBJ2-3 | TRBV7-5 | TGTGTCAGAAGTACGGGATCTAGCGGGAGCTTCGTGACAGATACGCAGTATTTT | CVRSTGSSGSFVTDTQYF
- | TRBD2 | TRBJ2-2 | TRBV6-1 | TGTGCCAGCAGTGAAGCGCAAAACCGACTAGCGGGAGTAGGGAACACCGGGGAGCTGTTTTTT | CASSEAQNRLAGVGNTGELFF
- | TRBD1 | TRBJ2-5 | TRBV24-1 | TGTGCCACCAGTGATACCGGGACAGGGGGTTTGGTAGAGACCCAGTACTTC | CATSDTGTGGLVETQYF
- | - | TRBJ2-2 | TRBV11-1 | TGTGCCAGCAGCTGGGGAGCGGACAACACCGGGGAGCTGTTTTTT | CASSWGADNTGELFF
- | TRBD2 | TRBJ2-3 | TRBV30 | TGTGCCTGGATTGGACTAGTGGCAGATACGCAGTATTTT | CAWIGLVADTQYF
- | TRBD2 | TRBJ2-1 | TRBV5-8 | TGTGCCAGCAGCTTGGTTCTAGCGGGGGGGGAGCAGTTCTTC | CASSLVLAGGEQFF
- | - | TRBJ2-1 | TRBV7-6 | TGTGCCAGCGCCTGGAGTGCCTCATCTGAGCAGTTCTTC | CASAWSASSEQFF
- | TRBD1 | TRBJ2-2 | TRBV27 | TGTGCCAGCAGTGCCGGGACAGGGAGCACCGGGGAGCTGTTTTTT | CASSAGTGSTGELFF
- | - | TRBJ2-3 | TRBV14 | TGTGCCAGCAGCCAAAACCGGGTGGTCGGCGCAGATACGCAGTATTTT | CASSQNRVVGADTQYF
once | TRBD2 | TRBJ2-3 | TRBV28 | TGTGCCAGCCACTATCTAGCGGGAGCCCCAGATACGCAGTATTTT | CASHYLAGAPDTQYF
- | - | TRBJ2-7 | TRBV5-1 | TGCGCCAGCAGCTTGGTTGGGAGCGAGCAGTACTTC | CASSLVGSEQYF
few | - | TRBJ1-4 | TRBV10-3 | TGTGCCATCAGGGAAGGGGTGGATGAAAAACTGTTTTTT | CAIREGVDEKLFF
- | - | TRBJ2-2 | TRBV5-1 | TGCGCCAGCAGCTTGACGGCGGCCGGGGAGCTGTTTTTT | CASSLTAAGELFF
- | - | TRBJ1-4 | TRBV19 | TGTGCCAGTGCCGGACAACCCGAAAAACTGTTTTTT | CASAGQPEKLFF
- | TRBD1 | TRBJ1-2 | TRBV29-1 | TGCAGCGTACTCGGACAGGCGAACTATGGCTACACCTTC | CSVLGQANYGYTF
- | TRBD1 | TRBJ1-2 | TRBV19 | TGTGCCAGTAGTAACTCAAACGGACAGGGTAGCTATGGCTACACCTTC | CASSNSNGQGSYGYTF
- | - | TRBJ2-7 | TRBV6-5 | TGTGCCAGCAGTCCGCGGCTCGGAACCTACGAGCAGTACTTC | CASSPRLGTYEQYF
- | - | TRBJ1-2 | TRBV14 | TGTGCCAGCAGCCAAGTTTTGGGCCAGGGGCTTGGATCCACCTTC | CASSQVLGQGLGSTF
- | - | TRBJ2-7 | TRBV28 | TGTGCCAGCAGTTTTTTTCAACAGGGTGCCGCCGAGCAGTACTTC | CASSFFQQGAAEQYF
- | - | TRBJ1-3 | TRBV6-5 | TGTGCCAGCAGCCCCGGGGTACTCACTGGAAACACCATATATTTT | CASSPGVLTGNTIYF
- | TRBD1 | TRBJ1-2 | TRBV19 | TGTGCCAGTAGTAACACAGGGGGCGCCGTTAATGGCTACACCTTC | CASSNTGGAVNGYTF
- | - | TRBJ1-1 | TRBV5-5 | TGTGCCAGCAGCTTCCAGGGGACGAACACTGAAGCTTTCTTT | CASSFQGTNTEAFF
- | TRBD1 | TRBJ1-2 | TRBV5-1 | TGCGCCAGCAGCTCGGGACAGGGATATGGCTACACCTTC | CASSSGQGYGYTF
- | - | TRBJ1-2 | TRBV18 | TGTGCCAGCTCACCACGGCTGGGAGTGGACTATGGCTACACCTTC | CASSPRLGVDYGYTF
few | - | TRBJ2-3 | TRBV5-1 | TGCGCCAGCAGCTTGGGAACGGGACTCCCTACGGATACGCAGTATTTT | CASSLGTGLPTDTQYF
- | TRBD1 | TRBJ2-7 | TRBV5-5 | TGTGCCAGCAGCTTGGGGTTGGTCAGGGGGCAATACGAGCAGTACTTC | CASSLGLVRGQYEQYF
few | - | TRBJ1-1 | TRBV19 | TGTGCCAGTAGTATTGGAGGTAGCAAGGGGGCTGAAGCTTTCTTT | CASSIGGSKGAEAFF
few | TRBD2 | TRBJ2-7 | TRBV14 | TGTGCCAGCAGCCAAGATATAGCGGGAGAGGGAGAGCAGTACTTC | CASSQDIAGEGEQYF
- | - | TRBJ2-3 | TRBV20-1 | TGCAGTGCTAGTCGAGGCCGCAGTGGCACAGATACGCAGTATTTT | CSASRGRSGTDTQYF
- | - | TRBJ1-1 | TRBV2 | TGTGCCAGCACCCCAGGAGACAGGATGAACACTGAAGCTTTCTTT | CASTPGDRMNTEAFF
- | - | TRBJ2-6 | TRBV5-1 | TGCGCCAGCAGCTTGTGGGGGCAGTCCTTCTCTGGGGCCAACGTCCTGACTTTC | CASSLWGQSFSGANVLTF
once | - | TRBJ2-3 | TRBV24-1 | TGTGCCACCAGTGATTGGCAGGGTTACACAGATACGCAGTATTTT | CATSDWQGYTDTQYF
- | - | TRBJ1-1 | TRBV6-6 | TGTGCCAGCAGCCATGGACAGTCCACTGAAGCTTTCTTT | CASSHGQSTEAFF
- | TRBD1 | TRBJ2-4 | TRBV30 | TGTGCCTGGAGTGCCCAACCCGGGACAGGGGGCGGCATTCAGTACTTC | CAWSAQPGTGGGIQYF
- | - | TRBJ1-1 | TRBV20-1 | TGCAGGCTAAATCAGGGCACTGAAGCTTTCTTT | CRLNQGTEAFF
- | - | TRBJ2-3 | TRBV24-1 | TGTGCCACCAGTGATGGGGGGTACGACGGTGGCACAGATACGCAGTATTTT | CATSDGGYDGGTDTQYF
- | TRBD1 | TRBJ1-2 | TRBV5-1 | TGCGCCAGCAGCGGACAGACAGGGACTAACTATGGCTACACCTTC | CASSGQTGTNYGYTF
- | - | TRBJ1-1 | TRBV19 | TGTGCCAGTAGTATTGGCAGCACTGAAGCTTTCTTT | CASSIGSTEAFF
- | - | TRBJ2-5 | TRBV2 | TGTGCCAGCAGTGAAGACGGGAGGAGGGGGGAGACCCAGTACTTC | CASSEDGRRGETQYF
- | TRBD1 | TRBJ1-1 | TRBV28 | TGTGCCAGCACCCGCCTCGGGACAGGGGGCCGGACTGAAGCTTTCTTT | CASTRLGTGGRTEAFF
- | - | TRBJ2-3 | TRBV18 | TGTGCCAGCTCACCCGGGAGTGAGAACACAGATACGCAGTATTTT | CASSPGSENTDTQYF
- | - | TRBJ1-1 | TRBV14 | TGTGCCAGCAGCCGTGACAGATTGAACACTGAAGCTTTCTTT | CASSRDRLNTEAFF
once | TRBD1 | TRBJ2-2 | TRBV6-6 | TGTGCCAGCAGGTCCCCGGGACAGGGTTGGTCCGGGGAGCTGTTTTTT | CASRSPGQGWSGELFF
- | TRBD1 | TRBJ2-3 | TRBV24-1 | TGTGCCACCAGTGATTCCCACAGGGGCAGAGGGGCAGATACGCAGTATTTT | CATSDSHRGRGADTQYF
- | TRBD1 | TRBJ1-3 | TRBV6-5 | TGTGCCACGACAGGGGCTCCTGGAAACACCATATATTTT | CATTGAPGNTIYF
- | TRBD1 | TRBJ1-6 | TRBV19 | TGTGCCAGTAGCGCTAACCGGGACAGGGAGGAATCGGGGCCTTCACCCCTCCACTTT | CASSANRDREESGPSPLHF
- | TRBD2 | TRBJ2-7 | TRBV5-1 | TGCGCCAGCAGCTTGGGCCCTAGCGGGACCCTCAGAAGGGAGCAGTACTTC | CASSLGPSGTLRREQYF
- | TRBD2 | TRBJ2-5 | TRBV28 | TGTGCCAGCAGTGCCCCTAGAGGAGCGGGAGTGTTAGAGACCCAGTACTTC | CASSAPRGAGVLETQYF
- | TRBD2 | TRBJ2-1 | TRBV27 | TGTGCCACCCGGGGTAGCGGGAGGAATGAGCAGTTCTTC | CATRGSGRNEQFF